The 26 T cell receptor beta chains presented below share a single source sample, sequenced in a study of cytomegalovirus exposure and HLA in healthy donors. A multiplex PCR was run with 60 Vbeta primers and 13 Jbeta primers. The protocol was immunoSEQ multiplex PCR, while the TCRdb copy is restricted to in-frame clones and leaves out a portion. The table lists under 200,000 clones. The material sequenced was PBMCs. The origin of the receptors is a woman younger than 35 in good health and CMV-seropositive.

The rearrangement uses TRBV19 and TRBJ2-3, with D perhaps matching TRBD1 (7 bases). The CDR3 runs 14 residues. Trimming pared 7 bases from V and 0 bases from J, leaving 11 bases between. Germline assignment: CDR1 LNHDA and CDR2 SQIVND (reference sequence). CDR3 protein: CASTRGVSTDTQYF. Written as DNA, the CDR3 is TGTGCCAGTACCAGGGGGGTAAGCACAGATACGCAGTATTTT.

The V call is TRBV2, the J call TRBJ2-7, with 11 bases matching TRBD1. The V and J ends lost 6 bases and 3 bases, in that order; junction bases with no gene match: 7. Germline lookup yields CDR1 SNHLY and CDR2 FYNNEI. The CDR3 extends over 15 amino acids. The CDR3 reads CASSPRDRGYYEQYF. The CDR3 DNA reads as TGTGCCAGCAGCCCCCGGGACAGGGGGTACTACGAGCAGTACTTC.

V gene TRBV27 combines with J gene TRBJ2-5, with 7 nucleotides matching TRBD1. Per germline, CDR1 MNHEY and CDR2 SMNVEV (reference sequence). CDR3 length equals 16 residues. V dropped 6 bases and J dropped 3; count of bases not matched to a gene: 13. In DNA form, the CDR3 reads TGTGCCAGCAGCATGTGGCTTCCCGGGACAGAAGAGACCCAGTACTTC. This sequence encodes CASSMWLPGTEETQYF.

V gene TRBV7-2 combines with J gene TRBJ1-1; a weak D match, TRBD1 (5 bases). Germline CDR1 reads SGHTA; CDR2 reads FQGNSA. The CDR3 is 16 amino acids. The ends were cut back, 3 bases at V and 1 base at J, with 15 bases in the middle. The CDR3 DNA is TGTGCCAGCAGCTTGAGCTTTGACAGCCAGAACACTGAAGCTTTCTTT. Its translation is CASSLSFDSQNTEAFF.

V is TRBV12-5 and J is TRBJ2-2; D is unresolved. This CDR3 is built from 13 residues. CDR1 and CDR2 from the germline V gene are LGHNT and FRNRAP. The V and J ends lost 2 bases and 4 bases respectively, with 5 bases between them. This CDR3 reads CASGLTVTGELFF. For the CDR3, the DNA is TGTGCTAGTGGTTTGACAGTCACCGGGGAGCTGTTTTTT.

The rearrangement joins TRBV12-5 to TRBJ1-1; a possible D gene is TRBD1 (6 bases). The CDR3 is 14 amino acids. Trimming cost V 9 bases and J 2 bases, with 16 bases left between them. Germline V gives CDR1 LGHNT, CDR2 FRNRAP. The CDR3 DNA sequence: TGTGCTAGCCTCTTCAGAGGGGGAAACACTGAAGCTTTCTTT. As protein: CASLFRGGNTEAFF.

V and J are TRBV19 and TRBJ1-4, with 8 bases aligning to TRBD1. The CDR3 runs to 15 residues. Germline assignment: CDR1 LNHDA and CDR2 SQIVND (reference sequence). V lost 5 bases, J lost 7 bases, and 9 bases stayed unmatched. Here the CDR3 reads CASSPLDREGEKLFF. CDR3 DNA sequence: TGTGCCAGTAGTCCTCTGGACAGGGAAGGTGAAAAACTGTTTTTT.

The V gene is TRBV19, the J gene TRBJ2-2; weak D call: TRBD2 (5 bases). V was shortened by 8 bases and J by 4 bases, with 17 bases between the two germline ends. This CDR3 is 15 amino acids long. CDR1 LNHDA and CDR2 SQIVND come from the germline V gene (reference sequence). The CDR3 nucleotides read TGTGCCAGTTCGAACGAAGGACTTCCCACCGGGGAGCTGTTTTTT. Amino acids: CASSNEGLPTGELFF. Full variable domain (missing parts from reference TRBV19 and TRBJ2-2): DGGITQSPKYLFRKEGQNVTLSCEQNLNHDAMYWYRQDPGQGLRLIYYSQIVNDFQKGDIAEGYSVSREKKESFPLTVTSAQKNPTAFYLCASSNEGLPTGELFFGEGSRLTVL.

The chain links TRBV9 to TRBJ2-5; 9 bases agree with TRBD2. Germline CDR1 reads SGDLS; CDR2 reads YYNGEE. This CDR3 comprises 15 residues. V gave up 4 bases and J gave up 5 bases; unmatched junction bases: 9. CDR3: CASSPRTSEFETQYF. As DNA, the CDR3 is TGTGCCAGCAGCCCCCGGACTAGCGAATTTGAGACCCAGTACTTC. The full variable domain, completed using reference TRBV9 and TRBJ2-5, is DSGVTQTPKHLITATGQRVTLRCSPRSGDLSVYWYQQSLDQGLQFLIQYYNGEERAKGNILERFSAQQFPDLHSELNLSSLELGDSALYFCASSPRTSEFETQYFGPGTRLLVL.

The chain has TRBV11-2 and TRBJ1-1; D not resolved. The CDR3 extends over 13 amino acids. Germline V gene sequence: CDR1 SGHAT, CDR2 FQNNGV. Trimming pared 5 bases from V and 1 base from J, leaving 8 bases between. CDR3 coding DNA: TGTGCCAGCAGCCTTACACCGAACACTGAAGCTTTCTTT. Translation: CASSLTPNTEAFF.

This chain connects TRBV7-5 to TRBJ2-1; the table's D call TRBD2 went unverified against the DNA. TRBV7-5 is listed as a pseudogene. The CDR3 runs 23 residues. The CDR3 DNA follows: TGTGTCAGAAGCTTAATCGCACAACCCCATCCCCGAAGACTAGCGGGATTATACAATGAGCAGTTCTTC. It translates to CVRSLIAQPHPRRLAGLYNEQFF.

The V call is TRBV7-9, the J call TRBJ2-7; D gene unclear. The CDR3 contains 16 residues. Trimming left V 1 base short and J 0 bases short, with 13 bases between. From germline, CDR1 is SEHNR and CDR2 FQNEAQ (reference sequence). The CDR3 DNA follows: TGTGCCAGCAGCTTAGACCAATGGCCTAGCTCCTACGAGCAGTACTTC. Translating it yields CASSLDQWPSSYEQYF.

The chain links TRBV7-9 to TRBJ2-5; possibly TRBD2 for D (7 bases). Germline assignment: CDR1 SEHNR and CDR2 FQNEAQ (reference sequence). The germline V and J ends were trimmed by 0 bases and 5 bases, with 10 bases remaining between them. This CDR3 comprises 14 residues. The CDR3 spells CASSLAGGPETQYF. The CDR3 DNA reads TGTGCCAGCAGCTTAGCGGGGGGGCCGGAGACCCAGTACTTC.

The chain joins TRBV13 to TRBJ1-2, with 8 bases fitting TRBD1. V lost 7 bases to trimming and J lost 8 bases; unmatched junction nucleotides: 12. Per the germline V gene, CDR1 is PRHDT and CDR2 is FYEKMQ (reference sequence). The CDR3 runs 14 residues. As DNA, the CDR3 is TGTGCCAGCATCCCCTACGACAGGGGTGAAGGCTACACCTTC. It encodes CASIPYDRGEGYTF.

The chain links TRBV25-1 to TRBJ2-1, with 9 bases lining up with TRBD2. CDR3 length: 16 residues. Germline trimming cut 6 bases from V and 7 bases from J; bases unmatched to any gene: 13. Germline-derived CDR1 and CDR2 are MGHDK and SYGVNS. The DNA for the CDR3 is TGTGCCAGCAGGGCCCTAGCGGGGACCGAAAAAAATGAGCAGTTCTTC. Residues: CASRALAGTEKNEQFF.

The chain couples TRBV5-1 to TRBJ2-5; D not certain. The CDR3 is made up of 13 amino acids. Germline V lookup: CDR1 SGHRS, CDR2 YFSETQ. V was trimmed by 4 bases and J by 4 bases, leaving 11 bases between them. The CDR3 spells CASSPTGGETQYF. The DNA for the CDR3 is TGCGCCAGCAGCCCCACCGGCGGAGAGACCCAGTACTTC. The whole variable domain, filled in from reference TRBV5-1 and TRBJ2-5, reads KAGVTQTPRYLIKTRGQQVTLSCSPISGHRSVSWYQQTPGQGLQFLFEYFSETQRNKGNFPGRFSGRQFSNSRSEMNVSTLELGDSALYLCASSPTGGETQYFGPGTRLLVL.

On this clone: This same CDR3 is encoded by further DNA sequences in the sample. The chain joins TRBV6-6 to TRBJ1-4, with D perhaps TRBD1 (5 bases). V was cut by 6 bases and J by 8 bases, with 10 bases left in between. Germline V CDR1 and CDR2: MNHNY, SVGAGI (reference sequence). This CDR3 spans 12 amino acids. Written as DNA, the CDR3 is TGTGCCAGCAGCAGGGCCGAAGAAAAACTGTTTTTT. It is translated as CASSRAEEKLFF.

The chain is built from TRBV7-9 and TRBJ2-5, with a weak D call TRBD2 (6 bases). The CDR3 has 13 amino acids. The ends were cut back, 8 bases at V and 0 bases at J, with 10 bases in the middle. Germline CDR1 is SEHNR and CDR2 is FQNEAQ (reference sequence). The CDR3 is CASGDSNQETQYF. CDR3 nucleotide sequence: TGTGCCAGCGGGGACTCCAACCAAGAGACCCAGTACTTC.

V is TRBV19 and J is TRBJ1-2; no definite D call. Trimming shortened V by 7 bases and J by 3 bases, and 21 bases separated the two germline ends. Germline assignment: CDR1 LNHDA and CDR2 SQIVND (reference sequence). The CDR3 has 16 amino acids. The CDR3 protein is CASNTSPGKTHYGYTF. CDR3 DNA: TGTGCCAGTAATACTTCCCCCGGGAAGACCCACTATGGCTACACCTTC. Together with reference TRBV19 and TRBJ1-2, the CDR3 gives the full variable domain: DGGITQSPKYLFRKEGQNVTLSCEQNLNHDAMYWYRQDPGQGLRLIYYSQIVNDFQKGDIAEGYSVSREKKESFPLTVTSAQKNPTAFYLCASNTSPGKTHYGYTFGSGTRLTVV.

This sequence joins TRBV19 and TRBJ2-5; 10 bases map to TRBD2. The CDR3 is made up of 15 amino acids. V gave up 7 bases and J gave up 4 bases; unmatched junction bases: 9. In germline, CDR1 is LNHDA, CDR2 SQIVND (reference sequence). The CDR3 DNA is TGTGCCAGTACCCCTGGAGGGACTAGCGCAGAGACCCAGTACTTC. This translates into CASTPGGTSAETQYF.

The chain joins TRBV4-2 to TRBJ1-1, with a tentative D call TRBD1 (5 bases). Germline CDR1 reads LGHNA; CDR2 reads YNFKEQ. Between the trimmed V and J ends, which lost 0 bases and 4 bases, there was a span of 12 bases. The CDR3 covers 15 residues. As DNA, the CDR3 is TGTGCCAGCAGCCAAGACCCGGGGGGAAGCACTGAAGCTTTCTTT. Protein product: CASSQDPGGSTEAFF.

The genes are TRBV9 and TRBJ2-7; D uncertain. The V end lost 3 bases, the J end lost 5 bases, and 12 bases lay between the germline ends. The CDR3 contains 13 residues. Germline-derived CDR1 and CDR2 are SGDLS and YYNGEE. In DNA form, the CDR3 reads TGTGCCAGCAGCGCTTTCTCTCCGGACGAGCAGTACTTC. Protein: CASSAFSPDEQYF.

This sequence joins TRBV5-4 and TRBJ2-7, with D hard to call. The CDR3 runs to 15 residues. V shed 0 bases and J shed 0 bases, with 10 bases lying between them. The germline gives CDR1 SGHNT, CDR2 YYREEE (reference sequence). CDR3 loop: CASSLGRSFSYEQYF. DNA for the CDR3: TGTGCCAGCAGCTTGGGACGGAGCTTCTCCTACGAGCAGTACTTC. The variable domain in full, completed from reference TRBV5-4 and TRBJ2-7, reads ETGVTQSPTHLIKTRGQQVTLRCSSQSGHNTVSWYQQALGQGPQFIFQYYREEENGRGNFPPRFSGLQFPNYSSELNVNALELDDSALYLCASSLGRSFSYEQYFGPGTRLTVT.

This rearrangement joins TRBV6-1 to TRBJ1-1; 8 bases are a match to TRBD1. V dropped 6 bases and J dropped 0; count of bases not matched to a gene: 6. This CDR3 contains 15 residues. The germline CDR1 and CDR2 sequences are MNHNS and SASEGT. The CDR3 DNA is TGTGCCAGCAGGACAGGGGAGAGGATGAACACTGAAGCTTTCTTT. It yields the protein CASRTGERMNTEAFF.

The CDR3 bases are TGTGCCAGCAGCTTATTTGGGACTATCAATGAGCAGTTCTTC. This encodes CASSLFGTINEQFF. This chain connects TRBV7-9 to TRBJ2-1; 7 bases map to TRBD2. The CDR3 totals 14 residues. J lost 6 bases, V lost 2 bases, and 4 bases had no gene match. CDR1 is SEHNR, CDR2 FQNEAQ, per germline (reference sequence).

This chain connects TRBV29-1 to TRBJ2-1, with a possible D match to TRBD2 (5 bases). The CDR3 covers 14 residues. Trimming took off 6 bases at V and 0 bases at J, with 12 bases between the two ends. The germline V gene encodes CDR1 SQVTM and CDR2 ANQGSEA. CDR3 loop: CSVSGSSSYNEQFF. CDR3 sequence (DNA): TGCAGCGTGAGCGGCTCCAGCTCCTACAATGAGCAGTTCTTC.